The clone carrying this T cell receptor (beta chain) was detected a few times. The record originates from a study of T-cell reconstitution after alpha-beta-depleted transplantation in children. Preparing the TCRbeta library involved the use of unique molecular identifiers. Each CDR3 protein gets one entry after TCRdb re-called the PCR reads with MiXCR. The table shows more than 550,000 distinct CDR3 sequences, with about 10% occurring only once. The V and J ends lost 3 bases and 4 bases respectively, with 16 bases between them. There are 15 residues in the CDR3. CDR1 and CDR2 from the germline V gene are DFQATT and SNEGSKA (reference sequence).

The chain recombines TRBV20-1 with TRBJ1-5; D may be TRBD1 (5 bases). This TCR was sampled from a human donor who donated a stem cell graft to a child with acute myeloid leukemia. Sequences were derived from PBMCs from the stem cell graft donor, sampled from the stem cell graft. CDR3 amino acids: CSASIPDIRNQPQHF. In nucleotides, the CDR3 is TGCAGTGCTAGTATCCCGGACATTAGGAATCAGCCCCAGCATTTT.